This passage covers 25 T cell receptor beta chains from one sample sequenced in a study of CD8+ T cells in alopecia areata. The sequencing template was cDNA reverse transcribed from extracted RNA. Repertoires were generated with immunoSEQ multiplex PCR, while TCRdb's copy carries only in-frame clones and drops some. The sample records some 130,000 clones, 58% being singletons. Material: CD4+ T cells sorted from blood, obtained at week 0. The receptors shown here come from a human donor with alopecia areata.

The V and J genes are TRBV7-3 and TRBJ1-1; D gene uncertain. Germline loops: CDR1 SGHTA, CDR2 FQGTGA. The CDR3 has 13 amino acids. Trimming left V 4 bases short and J 0 bases short, with 6 bases between. The CDR3 nucleotides are TGTGCCAGCAGCTCGACATTGAACACTGAAGCTTTCTTT. Translating gives CASSSTLNTEAFF.

This sequence joins TRBV19 and TRBJ2-2; 7 bases line up with TRBD2. The length of the CDR3 is 13 residues. CDR1 and CDR2 from the germline V gene are LNHDA and SQIVND (reference sequence). V lost 7 bases to trimming and J lost 6 bases; unmatched junction nucleotides: 5. In DNA, the CDR3 is TGTGCCAGTAATGAGGGGAGGGCCGGGGAGCTGTTTTTT. It translates to CASNEGRAGELFF.

This clone showed up just a few times. V and J are TRBV29-1 and TRBJ2-3; maybe TRBD1 (6 bases). This CDR3 contains 13 residues. CDR1 and CDR2 from the germline V gene are SQVTM and ANQGSEA. V lost 2 bases, J lost 3 bases, and 9 bases lay in between. CDR3 sequence reads: CSVERTATDTQYF. DNA of the CDR3: TGCAGCGTTGAACGGACAGCGACAGATACGCAGTATTTT.

This clone was counted only a few times. The CDR3 protein is CASRKGGVGAGELFF. CDR3 sequence (DNA): TGTGCCAGCAGAAAAGGAGGGGTTGGCGCCGGGGAGCTGTTTTTT. The chain couples TRBV2 to TRBJ2-2, with a possible D match to TRBD2 (6 bases). Per germline, CDR1 SNHLY and CDR2 FYNNEI. This CDR3 is built from 15 residues. Between the trimmed V and J ends, which lost 6 bases and 6 bases, there was a span of 17 bases.

V usage is TRBV7-2 and J usage is TRBJ1-2, with 9 bases matching TRBD1. J gave up 2 bases and V 5 bases, and 9 bases lay outside the gene matches. CDR1 SGHTA and CDR2 FQGNSA come from the germline V gene. The CDR3 totals 16 residues. In nucleotides, the CDR3 is TGTGCCAGCAGCATCACAGGGGGCCCTATAAACTATGGCTACACCTTC. It specifies CASSITGGPINYGYTF.

In its sample, this clone was seen a few times. The V call is TRBV6-5, the J call TRBJ2-2; no firm D call. Germline CDR1 reads MNHEY; CDR2 reads SVGAGI. CDR3 length: 13 amino acids. V dropped 0 bases and J dropped 7 bases, with 6 bases sitting between them. The CDR3 here is CASSYSTGGELFF. In DNA, the CDR3 is TGTGCCAGCAGTTACTCGACGGGCGGGGAGCTGTTTTTT.

The sample holds a few counts of this clone. The chain is built from TRBV14 and TRBJ2-1; tentatively, D is TRBD2 (5 bases). CDR1 is SGHDN, CDR2 FVKESK, per germline. Trimming left V 1 base short and J 4 bases short, with 11 bases between. The CDR3 spans 15 residues. DNA of the CDR3: TGTGCCAGCAGCCAAGGCCCCGACTATTACAATGAGCAGTTCTTC. As protein: CASSQGPDYYNEQFF.

This clone was detected only a few times. The rearrangement links TRBV2 to TRBJ1-4; the D is unclear. Trimming removed 8 bases at V and 7 bases at J, with 14 bases between. The CDR3 totals 13 residues. Per germline, CDR1 SNHLY and CDR2 FYNNEI. The CDR3 spells CASAARRSEKLFF. As DNA, the CDR3 is TGTGCCAGCGCAGCACGGAGAAGTGAAAAACTGTTTTTT.

The rearrangement uses TRBV30 and TRBJ2-1; TRBD2 matches 11 bases. This CDR3 is 15 amino acids long. Germline assignment: CDR1 GTSNPN and CDR2 SVGIG (reference sequence). Losses at the gene ends were 5 bases for V and 3 bases for J; bases not matched to a gene: 6. CDR3 DNA: TGTGCCTGGCGCTTCGGGACTAGCGGCTACAATGAGCAGTTCTTC. Amino acids: CAWRFGTSGYNEQFF.

This clone has more than one count but fewer than ten. The gene calls are TRBV25-1 and TRBJ2-7, with 9 bases that match TRBD1. The trim removed 4 bases at V and 10 bases at J, leaving 14 bases unmatched. Germline V gives CDR1 MGHDK, CDR2 SYGVNS. CDR3 length equals 15 residues. The CDR3 region is CASSAPGTGKFGQYF. The CDR3, as DNA: TGTGCCAGCAGTGCCCCTGGGACAGGGAAGTTCGGACAGTACTTC.

The chain is built from TRBV4-1 and TRBJ1-4; D perhaps matches TRBD1 (5 bases). The CDR3 is 17 amino acids. Trimming shortened V by 1 base and J by 4 bases, and 16 bases separated the two germline ends. CDR1 is MGHRA, CDR2 YSYEKL, per germline. The CDR3 reads CASSQGVTGTINEKLFF. The DNA for the CDR3 is TGCGCCAGCAGCCAAGGCGTCACCGGGACGATTAATGAAAAACTGTTTTTT.

This clone was seen a few times. This chain links TRBV5-1 with TRBJ2-3; TRBD2 agrees at 11 bases. V lost 0 bases and J lost 2; bases outside the gene matches: 8. The CDR3 spans 18 residues. Germline CDR1 SGHRS, CDR2 YFSETQ. CDR3 region: CASSLGTSGGFDTDTQYF. DNA for the CDR3: TGCGCCAGCAGCTTGGGTACTAGCGGGGGTTTCGACACAGATACGCAGTATTTT.

The chain employs TRBV6-5 and TRBJ2-1; 7 bases are shared with TRBD1. Trimming took 2 bases from V and 6 from J; bases not matched to a gene: 10. Germline V gene sequence: CDR1 MNHEY, CDR2 SVGAGI. This CDR3 spans 16 amino acids. In DNA, the CDR3 is TGTGCCAGCAGTTACAGTTGGGACAGCTTAATCAATGAGCAGTTCTTC. This sequence encodes CASSYSWDSLINEQFF.

The gene calls are TRBV7-2 and TRBJ2-5; either TRBD1 or TRBD2 may fit D (5 bases each). The CDR3 is made up of 13 amino acids. Trimming pared 6 bases from V and 2 bases from J, leaving 10 bases between. CDR1 and CDR2 (germline): SGHTA, FQGNSA. This CDR3 reads CASSIWGQETQYF. CDR3 nucleotides: TGTGCCAGCAGTATTTGGGGGCAAGAGACCCAGTACTTC. Full variable domain (remainder filled in from reference TRBV7-2 and TRBJ2-5): GAGVSQSPSNKVTEKGKDVELRCDPISGHTALYWYRQSLGQGLEFLIYFQGNSAPDKSGLPSDRFSAERTGGSVSTLTIQRTQQEDSAVYLCASSIWGQETQYFGPGTRLLVL.

The J gene is TRBJ2-1, the V gene TRBV4-3; D remains ambiguous. V was shortened by 0 bases and J by 3 bases, with 9 bases between the two germline ends. Germline CDR1 and CDR2: LGHNA and YSLEER. This CDR3 spans 15 amino acids. DNA of the CDR3: TGCGCCAGCAGCCAAGATAACGTCGGCTACAATGAGCAGTTCTTC. It encodes CASSQDNVGYNEQFF.

The chain recombines TRBV19 with TRBJ2-5; a weak D match, TRBD2 (6 bases). The germline V gene has CDR1 LNHDA and CDR2 SQIVND (reference sequence). The CDR3 contains 16 residues. V was pared by 4 bases and J by 3 bases, with 18 bases between. The CDR3 here is CASSRLGGLVEETQYF. The CDR3 DNA reads as TGTGCCAGTAGTAGGTTGGGGGGTTTAGTGGAAGAGACCCAGTACTTC. The full variable domain, its missing parts supplied by reference TRBV19 and TRBJ2-5, is DGGITQSPKYLFRKEGQNVTLSCEQNLNHDAMYWYRQDPGQGLRLIYYSQIVNDFQKGDIAEGYSVSREKKESFPLTVTSAQKNPTAFYLCASSRLGGLVEETQYFGPGTRLLVL.

This chain joins TRBV27 and TRBJ2-5; either TRBD1 or TRBD2 may supply D (5 bases each). This CDR3 comprises 13 residues. Germline CDR1 MNHEY, CDR2 SMNVEV (reference sequence). V lost 5 bases to trimming and J lost 5 bases, with 12 bases between them. The CDR3 protein is CASSPRWDETQYF. The CDR3 nucleotides read TGTGCCAGCAGTCCCCGTTGGGACGAGACCCAGTACTTC.

This clone was picked up one time. The chain couples TRBV30 to TRBJ1-3; D is undetermined. Per the germline V gene, CDR1 is GTSNPN and CDR2 is SVGIG (reference sequence). Trimming pared 2 bases from V and 2 bases from J, leaving 7 bases between. This CDR3 has 13 residues. In DNA form, the CDR3 reads TGTGCCTGGAGTCCGGGTACTGGAAACACCATATATTTT. It codes for CAWSPGTGNTIYF.

The chain joins TRBV6-6 to TRBJ2-7; D might be TRBD1 or TRBD2, each matching 5 bases. The CDR3 consists of 14 residues. Trimming took off 2 bases at V and 2 bases at J, with 10 bases between the two ends. Germline CDR1 and CDR2: MNHNY and SVGAGI (reference sequence). CDR3 DNA sequence: TGTGCCAGCAGTTACGGGACGGCCGCCTACGAGCAGTACTTC. This sequence encodes CASSYGTAAYEQYF.

This clone was detected a few times. This sequence joins TRBV6-5 and TRBJ2-5; D not resolved. Germline assignment: CDR1 MNHEY and CDR2 SVGAGI. Between the trimmed V and J ends, which lost 2 bases and 4 bases, there was a span of 17 bases. The CDR3 sequence is 16 residues long. The CDR3 reads CASSYDVWASRETQYF. The DNA for the CDR3 is TGTGCCAGCAGTTACGACGTTTGGGCTAGTCGAGAGACCCAGTACTTC.

The J gene is TRBJ2-7, the V gene TRBV29-1, with 9 nucleotides matching TRBD2. This CDR3 has 13 amino acids. Germline V gene lookup returns CDR1 SQVTM and CDR2 ANQGSEA. Trimming removed 4 bases from V and 3 bases from J; junction bases left unmatched: 4. The CDR3 here is CSVGASGVYEQYF. The CDR3 DNA sequence: TGCAGCGTTGGGGCTAGCGGGGTCTACGAGCAGTACTTC.

This clone was found a few times. The chain has TRBV23-1 and TRBJ2-3, with D perhaps given as TRBD1 or TRBD2 (5 bases each). TRBV23-1 has ORF status, its function being uncertain. This CDR3 has 13 residues. V shed 4 bases and J shed 2 bases, with 7 bases lying between them. The CDR3 DNA reads as TGCGCCAGCAGTCGGGGGAACACAGATACGCAGTATTTT. Protein product: CASSRGNTDTQYF.

The table lists this clone with a few counts. This chain uses TRBV2 with TRBJ2-7, with TRBD1 matching over 10 bases. This CDR3 is built from 18 residues. Germline loops: CDR1 SNHLY, CDR2 FYNNEI. Losses at the gene ends were 4 bases for V and 2 bases for J; bases not matched to a gene: 14. CDR3 nucleotides: TGTGCCAGCAGTGGGAGACAGGGGGCGCGGCTGGGTCCCTACGAGCAGTACTTC. Amino acid sequence: CASSGRQGARLGPYEQYF.

J is TRBJ2-5 and V is TRBV14; TRBD2 is a possible D gene (6 bases). This CDR3 is built from 14 residues. Trimming pared 3 bases from V and 5 bases from J, leaving 13 bases between. Germline V lookup: CDR1 SGHDN, CDR2 FVKESK. CDR3 DNA sequence: TGTGCCAGCAGCCAGACTAGTTATGGGGAGACCCAGTACTTC. Its translation: CASSQTSYGETQYF.

This rearrangement joins TRBV10-3 to TRBJ2-1, with 7 bases that match TRBD1. The CDR3 length is 14 residues. Germline CDR1 and CDR2: ENHRY and SYGVKD. The J segment lost 1 base and the V segment lost 4 bases, leaving 1 base of the junction unmatched. CDR3 sequence (DNA): TGTGCCATCAGTGGACAGGGATCCTACAATGAGCAGTTCTTC. This codes for CAISGQGSYNEQFF.